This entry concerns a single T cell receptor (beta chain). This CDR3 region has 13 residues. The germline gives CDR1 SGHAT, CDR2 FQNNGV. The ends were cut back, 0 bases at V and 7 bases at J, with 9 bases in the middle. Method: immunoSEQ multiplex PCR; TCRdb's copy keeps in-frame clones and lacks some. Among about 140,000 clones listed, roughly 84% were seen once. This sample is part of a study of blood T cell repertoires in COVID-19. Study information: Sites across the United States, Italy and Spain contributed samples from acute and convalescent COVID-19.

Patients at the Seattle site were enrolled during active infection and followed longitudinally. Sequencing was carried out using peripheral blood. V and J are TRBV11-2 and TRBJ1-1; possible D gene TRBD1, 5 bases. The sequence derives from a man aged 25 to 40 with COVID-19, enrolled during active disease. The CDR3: CASSLDRRGEAFF. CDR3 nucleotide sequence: TGTGCCAGCAGCTTAGATCGGAGGGGTGAAGCTTTCTTT. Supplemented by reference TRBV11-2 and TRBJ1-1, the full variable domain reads EAGVAQSPRYKIIEKRQSVAFWCNPISGHATLYWYQQILGQGPKLLIQFQNNGVVDDSQLPKDRFSAERLKGVDSTLKIQPAKLEDSAVYLCASSLDRRGEAFFGQGTRLTVV.